These T cell receptor beta chains were read from a single sample in a study of T-cell reconstitution after alpha-beta-depleted transplantation in children. TCRdb re-called the PCR reads through MiXCR, storing one row per CDR3 protein. The sample lists around 600,000 distinct CDR3 sequences; about 23% were seen once. This material consisted of PBMCs, mostly from graft donor cells, taken 360 days after TCRalphabeta/CD19-depleted stem cell transplant. The origin of the receptors is a boy younger than two who had a stem cell transplant for acute myeloid leukemia, so the T cells may come from the graft donor. CDR3s leave out the opening cysteine and the closing phenylalanine or tryptophan. The listing skips clone size in some rows; elsewhere it reads once, few, many or a size class.

length: 15; V: TRBV4-1; size: many; CDR3: ASSQDLGTMDTDTQY
length: 13; V: TRBV7-2; size: NA; CDR3: ASSLAPPGTDTQY
length: 13; V: TRBV27; size: few; CDR3: ASSLSAGVEETQY
length: 12; V: TRBV29-1; size: many; CDR3: SVTGESGANVLT
length: 13; V: TRBV6-2/TRBV6-3; size: NA; CDR3: ASSYYGGPEQPQH
length: 12; V: TRBV5-1; size: NA; CDR3: ASSLAGGEPEAF
length: 13; V: TRBV7-8; size: few; CDR3: ASSKGGGTYNEQF
length: 11; V: TRBV12-3/TRBV12-4; size: NA; CDR3: ASILAGSDTQY
length: 11; V: TRBV15; size: many; CDR3: ATSLGQTYEQY
length: 13; V: TRBV4-3; size: many; CDR3: ASSQVVRTINEQY
length: 11; V: TRBV29-1; size: many; CDR3: SVDGFRNTEAF
length: 9; V: TRBV20-1; size: NA; CDR3: SARGLGEAF
length: 14; V: TRBV28; size: many; CDR3: ASSSRTSGKAQTQY
length: 11; V: TRBV20-1; size: few; CDR3: SATLNSYNEQF
length: 10; V: TRBV29-1; size: NA; CDR3: SAGGGNYGYT
length: 12; V: TRBV27; size: NA; CDR3: ASSPRLGTTEAF
length: 12; V: TRBV28; size: many; CDR3: ASSSWERQETQY
length: 20; V: TRBV25-1; size: few; CDR3: ASSGPTINREKTRAPPGELF
length: 12; V: TRBV5-1; size: many; CDR3: ASSELTGSYEQY
length: 12; V: TRBV3-1; size: many; CDR3: ASSQEVTEETQY
length: 14; V: TRBV20-1; size: many; CDR3: SARKLAGGHINEQF
length: 15; V: TRBV6-5; size: NA; CDR3: ASSYAPRTANTGELF
length: 14; V: TRBV20-1; size: NA; CDR3: SARDVDPHFTDTQY
length: 13; V: TRBV5-6; size: NA; CDR3: ASSLVQRNTGELF
length: 13; V: TRBV4-3; size: few; CDR3: ASSPEGRGANVLT
length: 14; V: TRBV6-1; size: NA; CDR3: ASSVGVGSGANVLT
length: 15; V: TRBV4-2; size: NA; CDR3: ASSHPRRGPSTDTQY
length: 12; V: TRBV6-5; size: many; CDR3: ASSWGVGNQPQH
length: 10; V: TRBV29-1; size: few; CDR3: SVVVGIEPQH
length: 12; V: TRBV5-1; size: NA; CDR3: ASSLGTLNEKLF
length: 12; V: TRBV12-3/TRBV12-4; size: many; CDR3: ASSFELPSYEQY
length: 11; V: TRBV29-1; size: many; CDR3: SFLGTGQETQY
length: 11; V: TRBV27; size: NA; CDR3: ASSLGQGGTAF
length: 11; V: TRBV28; size: NA; CDR3: ASTRGGAGELF